This T cell receptor (beta chain) is from a study of cytotoxic CD8 clonotypes in ibrutinib-treated CLL. The V end lost 4 bases, the J end lost 6 bases, and 18 bases lay between the germline ends. The CDR3 covers 15 residues. In germline, CDR1 is MNHEY, CDR2 SMNVEV (reference sequence). The data were produced by immunoSEQ multiplex PCR, yet TCRdb's version contains in-frame clones alone and is incomplete. The sample yields fewer than 90,000 clones, 70% to 90% seen once. The receptor was isolated from a human donor with chronic lymphocytic leukemia. The rearrangement uses TRBV27 and TRBJ1-2, with D uncertain. The sample was PBMCs, taken before ibrutinib treatment. CDR3 coding DNA: TGTGCCAGCAGTTCCGACTGGGAATTTTTTGATGGCTACACCTTC. The encoded protein is CASSSDWEFFDGYTF.